This TCR beta chain was sequenced in a study of T cell responses to AZD1222 COVID-19 vaccine. Study-level results: Across the whole spike, CD4 TCRs peaked at regions 160-218 and 743-854. Variant regions that are unmutated are reportedly the target of nearly half of spike-specific TCRs. Baseline testing showed seropositivity in only six or seven AZD1222 recipients. A mostly white British donor set with more females was recruited, and clonal diversity was possibly underestimated.

V was trimmed by 4 bases and J by 9 bases, leaving 15 bases between them. The CDR3 has 13 residues. Per germline, CDR1 SNHLY and CDR2 FYNNEI. Notes on this clone: Antigen unknown.

Sequenced by immunoSEQ multiplex PCR; TCRdb stores in-frame clones only, minus some. Of approximately 130,000 clones listed, 70% to 90% are singletons. The V and J genes are TRBV2 and TRBJ1-2; D may be TRBD1 (5 bases). The TCR was taken from an adult in good health. The sequencing used peripheral blood, collected on day 0 of AZD1222 vaccination. CDR3 sequence reads: CASSGNTGESYTF. CDR3 DNA: TGTGCCAGCAGTGGGAATACGGGGGAGAGCTACACCTTC. Complete variable domain (other parts from reference TRBV2 and TRBJ1-2): EPEVTQTPSHQVTQMGQEVILRCVPISNHLYFYWYRQILGQKVEFLVSFYNNEISEKSEIFDDQFSVERPDGSNFTLKIRSTKLEDSAMYFCASSGNTGESYTFGSGTRLTVV.